Sequencing of this T cell receptor beta chain was carried out in a study of OX40 agonist ivuxolimab in advanced cancers. Study information: At doses from 0.01 to 10 mg/kg, patients were given intravenous ivuxolimab every 2 weeks. Partial responses occurred in Three dose-escalation patients, one with hepatocellular carcinoma and two with cutaneous melanoma. Study-wide points: Among the lowest levels of clonal expansion were found in partial responders at 0.1-3.0 mg/kg.

In its sample, this clone was seen a few times. The antigen remains unidentified. The V gene lost 4 bases and the J gene lost 5 bases, with 10 bases spanning the gap. This CDR3 region has 13 residues. Germline V gene sequence: CDR1 SGHDT, CDR2 YYEEEE. Using immunoSEQ multiplex PCR, the repertoire was profiled, and TCRdb retains in-frame clones only, with some absent. The table includes 80,000 to 95,000 clones, approximately 90% detected once. This sequence was found in an adult with an advanced solid tumor such as melanoma, head and neck, liver or kidney cancer. Sample: CD4+ or CD8+ T cells sorted from blood, taken in a trial of the OX40 agonist ivuxolimab. The chain carries TRBV5-6 and TRBJ2-1; D is ambiguous. The CDR3 DNA follows: TGTGCCAGCAGCCAGATCGGCGACAATGAGCAGTTCTTC. Its protein is CASSQIGDNEQFF.